The 28 T cell receptor beta chains listed next were all sequenced from one sample in a study of low-dose radiotherapy and immunotherapy resistance in tumors. Regarding time point: after trial treatment. The treatment here: LDRT plus nivolumab, ipilimumab, low-dose cyclophosphamide and aspirin (RACIN trial). Primers targeting TRAV and TRBV primed first-strand cDNA, covering alpha and beta chains. With a constant-region primer and a V-primer adapter, TCRs were subjected to about 20 PCR cycles of amplification. TCRdb ran MiXCR on the reads and lists one entry per CDR3 protein. The sample has 100,000 or so distinct CDR3 sequences, less than 25% seen once. This specimen consisted of PBMCs, obtained after low-dose radiotherapy plus immunotherapy. These receptor sequences come from a male donor with prostate cancer.

Ten or more counts support this clonotype. The chain has TRBV4-1 and TRBJ1-6; maybe TRBD1 (5 bases). CDR1 and CDR2 from the germline V gene are MGHRA and YSYEKL. V gave up 4 bases and J gave up 7 bases, with 17 bases separating them. The CDR3 loop spans 16 amino acids. CDR3 protein: CASSLEGLRGNSPLHF. CDR3 DNA sequence: TGCGCCAGCAGCCTAGAGGGACTTCGAGGGAATTCACCCCTCCACTTT.

The rearrangement uses TRBV2 and TRBJ1-4; tentatively, D is TRBD1 (5 bases). This CDR3 is built from 13 residues. Germline V gene lookup returns CDR1 SNHLY and CDR2 FYNNEI. Between the trimmed V and J ends, which lost 8 bases and 5 bases, there was a span of 12 bases. The CDR3 region has the DNA TGTGCCAGCGGGGGAAGGCAGAATGAAAAACTGTTTTTT. Protein product: CASGGRQNEKLFF.

This clonotype was seen many times. The CDR3 sequence: CASSQDQRVRGYTF. CDR3 DNA sequence: TGCGCCAGCAGCCAAGACCAGAGGGTCCGGGGCTACACCTTC. The genes are TRBV4-1 and TRBJ1-2; D uncertain. V was trimmed by 0 bases and J by 8 bases, leaving 13 bases between them. Germline V gives CDR1 MGHRA, CDR2 YSYEKL. The CDR3 consists of 14 residues.

About this clonotype itself: A far larger clone is off by one base, so a read error is likely. The chain links TRBV13 to TRBJ1-1; no firm D call. Germline values: CDR1 PRHDT, CDR2 FYEKMQ (reference sequence). Trimming left V 6 bases short and J 3 bases short, with 17 bases between. The CDR3 is 15 amino acids. The CDR3 sequence: CASSERPRADTEAFF. DNA of the CDR3: TGTGCCAGCAGTGAGAGACCCCGCGCGGACACTGAAGCTTTCTTT. Variable domain in full (rest from reference TRBV13 and TRBJ1-1): AAGVIQSPRHLIKEKRETATLKCYPIPRHDTVYWYQQGPGQDPQFLISFYEKMQSDKGSIPDRFSAQQFSDYHSELNMSSLELGDSALYFCASSERPRADTEAFFGQGTRLTVV.

A remark on this clonotype: A read error is likely here: a far larger clone is one base away. V usage is TRBV7-9 and J usage is TRBJ2-7; no clear D gene. This CDR3 is built from 13 residues. V lost 1 base, J lost 4 bases, and 8 bases lay in between. Germline-derived CDR1 and CDR2 are SEHNR and FQNEAQ (reference sequence). CDR3 nucleotide sequence: TGTGCCAGCAGCTTAGACTACTGGTACGAGCAGTACTTC. This gives the protein CASSLDYWYEQYF.

This clonotype was picked up many times. The chain has TRBV13 and TRBJ2-3, with D maybe TRBD1 (6 bases). CDR3 length: 17 residues. The germline gives CDR1 PRHDT, CDR2 FYEKMQ (reference sequence). Trimming stripped 0 bases from V and 0 bases from J, with 13 bases between. CDR3 sequence reads: CASSLGPTGSSTDTQYF. CDR3 DNA sequence: TGTGCCAGCAGCTTAGGCCCCACAGGGTCTAGCACAGATACGCAGTATTTT.

V is TRBV5-5 and J is TRBJ2-3, with 8 bases that match TRBD2. J was trimmed by 8 bases and V by 4 bases; bases with no gene match: 27. This CDR3 is 20 amino acids long. Germline V gene data show CDR1 as SGHKS and CDR2 as YYEKEE (reference sequence). The CDR3 sequence: CASSGTPGGSVPRGGGTQYF. In nucleotides, the CDR3 is TGTGCCAGCAGCGGGACCCCGGGGGGGAGCGTTCCACGGGGAGGGGGTACGCAGTATTTT.

For this clonotype: With a far larger clone one base away, a read error is the likely cause. The rearrangement links TRBV5-6 to TRBJ2-7, with 11 positions matching TRBD2. Germline CDR1 SGHDT, CDR2 YYEEEE. Trimming took 3 bases from V and 7 from J; bases not matched to a gene: 12. The CDR3 covers 16 residues. In DNA, the CDR3 is TGTGCCAGCAGCTATATGACTAGCGGGGCATACAATGAGCAGTACTTC. Protein product: CASSYMTSGAYNEQYF.

The sample holds many counts of this clonotype. The CDR3, as DNA: TGCGCCAGCAGCTTGGAGACAGGGGGTATCGAGCAGTACTTC. Protein: CASSLETGGIEQYF. The chain is built from TRBV5-1 and TRBJ2-7; 9 bases align to TRBD1. The CDR3 is 14 amino acids. Germline V gene data show CDR1 as SGHRS and CDR2 as YFSETQ. Trimming took 0 bases from V and 6 from J; bases not matched to a gene: 4. The whole variable domain, remainder taken from reference TRBV5-1 and TRBJ2-7, is KAGVTQTPRYLIKTRGQQVTLSCSPISGHRSVSWYQQTPGQGLQFLFEYFSETQRNKGNFPGRFSGRQFSNSRSEMNVSTLELGDSALYLCASSLETGGIEQYFGPGTRLTVT.

This clonotype was detected ten times or more. This CDR3 is CASSPPDYTQETQYF. The DNA for the CDR3 is TGTGCCAGCAGCCCCCCCGACTATACTCAAGAGACCCAGTACTTC. This chain uses TRBV7-9 with TRBJ2-5, with a weak D call TRBD2 (5 bases). This CDR3 is 15 amino acids long. Germline assignment: CDR1 SEHNR and CDR2 FQNEAQ (reference sequence). Deletions cut 5 bases from V and 2 bases from J, with 15 bases between.

This clonotype was detected many times. The genes are TRBV4-2 and TRBJ2-7; 8 bases map to TRBD1. Germline V gene data show CDR1 as LGHNA and CDR2 as YNFKEQ. V lost 1 base and J lost 5; bases outside the gene matches: 7. This CDR3 is built from 15 residues. CDR3 nucleotides: TGTGCCAGCAGCCAAGTGGGGACAGGCTTCAACGAGCAGTACTTC. It yields the protein CASSQVGTGFNEQYF.

By sample fraction, this clonotype is medium-sized (0.01 to 0.1%). The chain uses TRBV5-1 and TRBJ1-5; 7 bases are shared with TRBD1. CDR1 and CDR2 (germline): SGHRS, YFSETQ. This CDR3 region has 15 residues. Trimming at V came to 4 bases and at J to 10 bases, leaving 14 bases not matched to a gene. The CDR3 loop is CASSRTGDSDNPQHF. CDR3 DNA sequence: TGCGCCAGCAGCCGAACAGGGGATAGTGATAATCCCCAGCATTTT.

This clonotype was counted ten times or more. The chain recombines TRBV20-1 with TRBJ1-4, with TRBD1 matching over 7 bases. Germline lookup yields CDR1 DFQATT and CDR2 SNEGSKA (reference sequence). The CDR3 has 12 amino acids. Losses at the gene ends were 4 bases for V and 8 bases for J; bases not matched to a gene: 4. CDR3 nucleotide sequence: TGCAGTGCTACGACAGGGATAGAAAAACTGTTTTTT. Amino acids: CSATTGIEKLFF.

This clonotype has ten or more counts. The chain carries TRBV5-1 and TRBJ1-1, with TRBD1 matching over 7 bases. Germline CDR1 and CDR2: SGHRS and YFSETQ. The CDR3 contains 17 residues. Trimming at V came to 4 bases and at J to 2 bases, leaving 14 bases not matched to a gene. The CDR3 loop is CASSPNPGGPINTEAFF. The CDR3, as DNA: TGCGCCAGCAGCCCCAATCCAGGGGGGCCTATAAACACTGAAGCTTTCTTT.

This clonotype was picked up many times. This chain connects TRBV6-1 to TRBJ2-2; unclear D gene. The CDR3 loop spans 15 amino acids. Germline V gives CDR1 MNHNS, CDR2 SASEGT. Trimming shortened V by 4 bases and J by 0 bases, and 9 bases separated the two germline ends. CDR3 in DNA: TGTGCCAGCAGTGCCGGGTCCGCGAACACCGGGGAGCTGTTTTTT. Its protein is CASSAGSANTGELFF.

The sample holds many counts of this clonotype. This rearrangement joins TRBV4-1 to TRBJ2-7, with TRBD1 as a possible D gene (5 bases). Trimming shortened V by 0 bases and J by 2 bases, and 11 bases separated the two germline ends. CDR1 and CDR2 from the germline V gene are MGHRA and YSYEKL. The CDR3 is 15 residues long. CDR3 amino acids: CASSQELTGTYEQYF. The CDR3 nucleotides read TGCGCCAGCAGCCAAGAGCTTACAGGTACCTACGAGCAGTACTTC.

V is TRBV19 and J is TRBJ1-2; possible D gene TRBD1, 5 bases. The germline V gene has CDR1 LNHDA and CDR2 SQIVND (reference sequence). Trimming pared 7 bases from V and 7 bases from J, leaving 22 bases between. This CDR3 comprises 15 residues. This CDR3 is CASTPVGARFFGYTF. The DNA for the CDR3 is TGTGCCAGTACCCCGGTAGGGGCGCGTTTTTTTGGCTACACCTTC.

This clonotype was seen ten or more times. The rearrangement links TRBV18 to TRBJ2-7, with a tentative D call TRBD1 (6 bases). The germline CDR1 and CDR2 sequences are KGHSH and LQKENI. V was cut by 2 bases and J by 2 bases, with 22 bases left in between. The CDR3 loop spans 18 amino acids. The CDR3 DNA sequence: TGTGCCAGCTCACCAGGAGAGGGGGTCCTACCTTTCACCTACGAGCAGTACTTC. Its protein product is CASSPGEGVLPFTYEQYF.

V usage is TRBV7-2 and J usage is TRBJ1-5, with 7 bases that match TRBD1. Trimming took 5 bases from V and 2 from J; bases not matched to a gene: 12. The CDR3 runs to 17 residues. The germline V gene encodes CDR1 SGHTA and CDR2 FQGNSA. This CDR3 reads CASSGRQGLSGNQPQHF. DNA for the CDR3: TGTGCCAGCAGCGGCCGACAGGGATTGAGCGGCAATCAGCCCCAGCATTTT.

A remark on this clonotype: This sequence may be a read error, since a much larger clone differs from it by one base. This chain joins TRBV28 and TRBJ1-4, with D perhaps TRBD1 (5 bases). Trimming took off 6 bases at V and 1 base at J, with 6 bases between the two ends. Germline CDR1 reads MDHEN; CDR2 reads SYDVKM. The CDR3 spans 13 residues. CDR3 coding DNA: TGTGCCAGCAGGGGACTAACTAATGAAAAACTGTTTTTT. Its translation: CASRGLTNEKLFF.

This clonotype was recorded many times. The V gene is TRBV6-2 or TRBV6-3, the J gene TRBJ2-2; 10 bases match TRBD2. The CDR3 is 17 amino acids. Germline V gene lookup returns CDR1 MNHEY and CDR2 SVGEGT. Germline trimming cut 7 bases from V and 4 bases from J; bases unmatched to any gene: 12. The chain's CDR3 is CASNPHLTSGSTGELFF. The CDR3 coding sequence is TGTGCCAGCAATCCCCACCTGACTAGCGGGTCCACCGGGGAGCTGTTTTTT.

This clonotype occurred many times. The rearrangement joins TRBV20-1 to TRBJ2-5, with TRBD1 matching over 7 bases. V shed 6 bases and J 4 bases; nucleotides not matched to a gene: 11. Germline CDR1 and CDR2: DFQATT and SNEGSKA (reference sequence). The CDR3 is 14 amino acids. The CDR3: CSAFPGQQLETQYF. The CDR3 bases are TGCAGTGCCTTCCCGGGACAGCAATTAGAGACCCAGTACTTC.

The sample holds many counts of this clonotype. The chain uses TRBV29-1 and TRBJ1-2; D call uncertain. V was cut by 4 bases and J by 8 bases, with 14 bases left in between. The CDR3 is 12 residues long. Germline CDR1 reads SQVTM; CDR2 reads ANQGSEA. CDR3 in amino acids: CSVGQRLQGYTF. The CDR3 DNA reads as TGCAGCGTTGGGCAGCGCCTGCAAGGCTACACCTTC.

This clonotype has a count of ten or more. The gene calls are TRBV2 and TRBJ2-3, with D hard to call. CDR3 length: 15 residues. Germline CDR1 is SNHLY and CDR2 is FYNNEI. Between the trimmed V and J ends, which lost 1 base and 0 bases, there was a span of 8 bases. This chain's CDR3 is CASSEDGLSTDTQYF. CDR3 in DNA: TGTGCCAGCAGTGAAGACGGCCTCAGCACAGATACGCAGTATTTT.

On this clonotype itself: Given a far larger clone just one base away, this is likely a sequencing read error. J is TRBJ1-4 and V is TRBV11-2; D is uncertain. Germline V gene data show CDR1 as SGHAT and CDR2 as FQNNGV. The length of the CDR3 is 18 residues. The CDR3 reads CASSQEGVSRATNEKLFF. DNA for the CDR3: TGCGCCAGCAGCCAAGAGGGTGTAAGCCGCGCAACTAATGAAAAACTGTTTTTT.

The genes are TRBV10-1 and TRBJ2-7; 8 bases match TRBD1. CDR1 WNHNN and CDR2 SYGVQD come from the germline V gene (reference sequence). This CDR3 contains 12 residues. J lost 0 bases, V lost 8 bases, and 0 bases had no gene match. CDR3 sequence (DNA): TGCGCCAGCGACAGGGGCTCCTACGAGCAGTACTTC. Translated, it gives CASDRGSYEQYF.

This clonotype has ten or more counts. This chain uses TRBV2 with TRBJ2-7, with TRBD1 matching 11 bases. The CDR3 extends over 15 amino acids. CDR1 is SNHLY and CDR2 is FYNNEI in the germline V gene. The trim removed 2 bases at V and 2 bases at J, leaving 2 bases unmatched. The CDR3 region has the DNA TGTGCCAGCAGTGAAATGGGACAGGGGGCCTACGAGCAGTACTTC. It codes for CASSEMGQGAYEQYF.

This clonotype was seen ten or more times. The J gene is TRBJ2-7, the V gene TRBV7-6; perhaps TRBD2 as D (5 bases). Trimming stripped 6 bases from V and 6 bases from J, with 9 bases between. This CDR3 spans 11 amino acids. Germline loops: CDR1 SGHVS, CDR2 FNYEAQ. CDR3 sequence: CASSGGLEQYF. The CDR3 coding sequence is TGTGCCAGCAGTGGAGGACTCGAGCAGTACTTC.